These 2 T cell receptor beta chains originate from one sample sequenced in a study of cytomegalovirus exposure and HLA in healthy donors. Some clones are missing from TCRdb's copy, which holds only in-frame ones; the method was immunoSEQ multiplex PCR. The sample carries approximately 170,000 clones, about 90% recorded once. Sequencing was performed on PBMCs. These receptors all come from a woman under 30 in good health and CMV-seropositive.

The gene calls are TRBV6-1 and TRBJ1-3, with 9 bases fitting TRBD1. The CDR3 is made up of 14 amino acids. Germline V lookup: CDR1 MNHNS, CDR2 SASEGT. Unmatched junction bases numbered 2, after V lost 4 bases and J lost 4 bases. Here the CDR3 reads CASSAGTGGNTIYF. The CDR3 DNA is TGTGCCAGCAGTGCCGGGACAGGGGGAAACACCATATATTTT.

The chain recombines TRBV6-6 with TRBJ1-2, with TRBD1 identical over 9 bases. The germline V gene has CDR1 MNHNY and CDR2 SVGAGI (reference sequence). V trimming: 4 bases; J trimming: 6 bases; junction bases outside the gene matches: 6. The CDR3 spans 14 residues. The CDR3 spells CASSFRDRVNGYTF. Here the CDR3 DNA reads TGTGCCAGCAGTTTCCGGGACAGGGTTAATGGCTACACCTTC.